These 25 T cell receptor beta chains were sequenced from one sample in a study of PD-1 blockade in classical Hodgkin lymphoma. Specified time point: cycle 4 day 1 (C4D1), after more than five weeks of nivolumab. Relapses following autologous stem cell transplantation were seen in all patients, with brentuximab vedotin exposure varying. The assay was immunoSEQ multiplex PCR, and TCRdb's table has in-frame clones only and misses some. The table has 9,500 or so clones, nearly 85% seen once. The specimen was peripheral blood mononuclear cells (PBMCs), collected before the fourth cycle of nivolumab. The receptors shown here come from a human donor with classical Hodgkin lymphoma.

This sequence joins TRBV5-1 and TRBJ1-2; D ambiguous. Trimming removed 1 base at V and 4 bases at J, with 11 bases between. The CDR3 consists of 14 residues. Germline CDR1 and CDR2: SGHRS and YFSETQ. This CDR3 is CASSLTASPYGYTF. CDR3 sequence (DNA): TGCGCCAGCAGCTTGACAGCTAGTCCCTATGGCTACACCTTC.

This clone appeared a few times. The rearrangement joins TRBV13 to TRBJ1-2; tentatively, D is TRBD1 (5 bases). Germline V gene lookup returns CDR1 PRHDT and CDR2 FYEKMQ (reference sequence). CDR3 length: 18 residues. Deletions cut 7 bases from V and 8 bases from J, with 32 bases between. In DNA, the CDR3 is TGTGCCAGCAAGGAACCCGGGACTCCCCTGAAAGGATTCGAGGGCTACACCTTC. It specifies CASKEPGTPLKGFEGYTF.

The chain recombines TRBV27 with TRBJ2-6, with D possibly called TRBD1 or TRBD2 (5 bases each). This CDR3 is built from 14 residues. Trimming cost V 7 bases and J 2 bases, with 9 bases left between them. CDR1 is MNHEY, CDR2 SMNVEV, per germline (reference sequence). The CDR3 nucleotides read TGTGCCAGCACCCGGGGCCCTGGGGCCAACGTCCTGACTTTC. This encodes CASTRGPGANVLTF.

The rearrangement joins TRBV19 to TRBJ1-1, with unresolved D. Germline assignment: CDR1 LNHDA and CDR2 SQIVND (reference sequence). The CDR3 is 12 amino acids. CDR3 residues: CATRSGDTEAFF. The CDR3 nucleotides read TGTGCTACGAGGAGCGGGGACACTGAAGCTTTCTTT.

This chain uses TRBV27 with TRBJ2-7, with 10 bases identical to TRBD1. Germline V gene lookup returns CDR1 MNHEY and CDR2 SMNVEV (reference sequence). The ends lost 1 base at V and 5 bases at J; junction bases unmatched: 8. The CDR3 spans 16 residues. CDR3 loop: CASSLFPADRGHEQYF. The CDR3 nucleotides are TGTGCCAGCAGTTTATTTCCGGCCGACAGGGGGCACGAGCAGTACTTC.

The CDR3 region has the DNA TGTGCCAGCAGCTTCTATCTTCGGAACACCGGGGAGCTGTTTTTT. This sequence encodes CASSFYLRNTGELFF. The rearrangement uses TRBV13 and TRBJ2-2; unclear D gene. Germline assignment: CDR1 PRHDT and CDR2 FYEKMQ (reference sequence). This CDR3 spans 15 amino acids. V lost 3 bases and J lost 1, with 9 bases in between.

The chain links TRBV27 to TRBJ2-3, with 8 bases matching TRBD2. V was clipped by 6 bases and J by 2 bases; unmatched bases: 13. Germline V gives CDR1 MNHEY, CDR2 SMNVEV (reference sequence). The CDR3 is made up of 17 amino acids. CDR3 DNA sequence: TGTGCCAGCAGATCGAGTAGCGGGATGAGCGTCACAGATACGCAGTATTTT. Translated, it gives CASRSSSGMSVTDTQYF.

By share of the sample, this clone is medium-sized. The J gene is TRBJ2-1, the V gene TRBV6-4; TRBD2 matches 10 bases. CDR1 MRHNA and CDR2 SNTAGT come from the germline V gene. J was trimmed by 7 bases and V by 5 bases; bases with no gene match: 8. The CDR3 extends over 15 amino acids. The CDR3 region is CASSTASGGGNEQFF. The DNA for the CDR3 is TGTGCCAGCAGTACGGCTAGCGGGGGAGGGAATGAGCAGTTCTTC.

This chain joins TRBV19 and TRBJ1-6; D is perhaps TRBD1 (5 bases). The CDR3 covers 15 residues. Germline values: CDR1 LNHDA, CDR2 SQIVND (reference sequence). V was clipped by 5 bases and J by 7 bases, with 15 bases between them. CDR3 protein: CASSLSWGRNSPLHF. The CDR3 DNA reads TGTGCCAGTAGTCTATCTTGGGGCAGGAATTCACCCCTCCACTTT.

The V gene is TRBV29-1, the J gene TRBJ1-3; D unresolved. The CDR3 spans 13 residues. V was trimmed by 5 bases and J by 0 bases, leaving 8 bases between them. Germline V gene data show CDR1 as SQVTM and CDR2 as ANQGSEA. CDR3 amino acids: CSVSRSSGNTIYF. In DNA form, the CDR3 reads TGCAGCGTTTCGAGGAGCTCTGGAAACACCATATATTTT.

The chain joins TRBV7-8 to TRBJ2-7; 7 nucleotides align to TRBD2. Germline V gene data show CDR1 as SGHVS and CDR2 as FQNEAQ. CDR3 size: 16 residues. V lost 4 bases, J lost 4 bases, and 13 bases stayed unmatched. DNA for the CDR3: TGTGCCAGCAGCTCTTCCCGCGGGGGAGGGCCGTACGAGCAGTACTTC. This codes for CASSSSRGGGPYEQYF.

The V gene is TRBV4-1, the J gene TRBJ2-7; the D gene is possibly TRBD1 (8 bases). V was trimmed by 6 bases and J by 0 bases, leaving 21 bases between them. Germline CDR1 is MGHRA and CDR2 is YSYEKL. The CDR3 contains 17 residues. The CDR3 here is CASSHTGGQRDSYEQYF. CDR3 DNA sequence: TGCGCCAGCAGTCATACAGGGGGACAGCGGGACTCCTACGAGCAGTACTTC.

This rearrangement joins TRBV10-3 to TRBJ1-2; the match to TRBD1 covers 10 bases. CDR1 is ENHRY, CDR2 SYGVKD, per germline. V lost 6 bases and J lost 6; bases outside the gene matches: 4. This CDR3 comprises 13 residues. The chain's CDR3 is CAISGQGGNGYTF. The CDR3 nucleotides read TGTGCCATCAGCGGACAGGGGGGAAATGGCTACACCTTC.

In its sample, this clone was seen a few times. The genes are TRBV11-1 and TRBJ1-3; no firm D call. The V and J ends lost 5 bases and 4 bases respectively, with 9 bases between them. There are 13 residues in the CDR3. Germline CDR1 and CDR2: SGHAT and FQDESV (reference sequence). This chain's CDR3 is CASSDGVGNTIYF. The CDR3, as DNA: TGTGCCAGCAGCGACGGCGTAGGAAACACCATATATTTT.

The chain carries TRBV30 and TRBJ1-4; tentative D call: TRBD1 (6 bases). The CDR3 is 14 residues long. The germline gives CDR1 GTSNPN, CDR2 SVGIG (reference sequence). V lost 2 bases and J lost 0, with 7 bases in between. The CDR3 here is CAWSTGSTNEKLFF. CDR3 bases: TGTGCCTGGAGTACAGGGTCAACTAATGAAAAACTGTTTTTT.

The chain recombines TRBV7-9 with TRBJ1-6; 7 nucleotides agree with TRBD1. CDR1 and CDR2 from the germline V gene are SEHNR and FQNEAQ (reference sequence). This CDR3 contains 15 residues. V was clipped by 5 bases and J by 9 bases; unmatched bases: 10. The CDR3 coding sequence is TGTGCCAGCAGCGCAACAGGGGTGAGAGGTTCACCCCTCCACTTT. This gives the protein CASSATGVRGSPLHF.

This chain connects TRBV9 to TRBJ1-3; D is unresolved. Trimming took off 4 bases at V and 1 base at J, with 6 bases between the two ends. The CDR3 consists of 13 residues. Germline V gene sequence: CDR1 SGDLS, CDR2 YYNGEE. The CDR3 loop reads CASSPFSGNTIYF. For the CDR3, the DNA is TGTGCCAGCAGCCCGTTTTCTGGAAACACCATATATTTT.

Here the CDR3 DNA reads TGTGCCAGCAGCGCGACGCCTACTTCCTATGGCTACACCTTC. It translates to CASSATPTSYGYTF. V and J are TRBV9 and TRBJ1-2; D remains unclear. Germline V lookup: CDR1 SGDLS, CDR2 YYNGEE. This CDR3 spans 14 amino acids. Trimming left V 3 bases short and J 4 bases short, with 13 bases between.

This clone appeared once. V and J are TRBV4-2 and TRBJ2-7; D could derive from TRBD1 or TRBD2 (5 bases each). This CDR3 region has 15 residues. Germline-derived CDR1 and CDR2 are LGHNA and YNFKEQ. Trimming removed 1 base from V and 2 bases from J, with 12 bases in between. Here the CDR3 DNA reads TGTGCCAGCAGCCAAGTAGAGGGGTCAACCTACGAGCAGTACTTC. This codes for CASSQVEGSTYEQYF.

The chain joins TRBV5-1 to TRBJ2-3; 12 nucleotides agree with TRBD2. The CDR3 runs to 15 residues. Looked up from germline, CDR1 is SGHRS and CDR2 is YFSETQ. V lost 5 bases and J lost 3; bases outside the gene matches: 4. The CDR3 loop reads CASRRTSGETDTQYF. The CDR3 DNA follows: TGCGCCAGCAGACGGACTAGCGGGGAAACAGATACGCAGTATTTT.

The V gene is TRBV2, the J gene TRBJ2-5; D unresolved. CDR3 length equals 14 residues. Germline V lookup: CDR1 SNHLY, CDR2 FYNNEI. V was trimmed by 0 bases and J by 3 bases, leaving 8 bases between them. CDR3 bases: TGTGCCAGCAGTGAAGCGCTTGGCAAAGAGACCCAGTACTTC. Residues: CASSEALGKETQYF.

This chain joins TRBV7-6 and TRBJ1-3; D call uncertain. Trimming took off 6 bases at V and 2 bases at J, with 14 bases between the two ends. Germline assignment: CDR1 SGHVS and CDR2 FNYEAQ. The length of the CDR3 is 15 residues. The CDR3 DNA sequence: TGTGCCAGCAGTCGTGGACCCAATCCTGGAAACACCATATATTTT. Protein product: CASSRGPNPGNTIYF.

The chain recombines TRBV7-9 with TRBJ2-7; D might be TRBD1 (5 bases). Per germline, CDR1 SEHNR and CDR2 FQNEAQ (reference sequence). The CDR3 length is 16 residues. Trimming cost V 1 base and J 2 bases, with 15 bases left between them. CDR3: CASSLEFGRVPYEQYF. CDR3 DNA sequence: TGTGCCAGCAGCTTAGAATTCGGCAGGGTCCCCTACGAGCAGTACTTC.

The V and J genes are TRBV7-6 and TRBJ1-1, with 7 bases identical to TRBD1. CDR1 is SGHVS, CDR2 FNYEAQ, per germline. The CDR3 runs to 15 residues. Trimming at V came to 5 bases and at J to 3 bases, leaving 9 bases not matched to a gene. CDR3 sequence: CASSPRQGRDTEAFF. Written as DNA, the CDR3 is TGTGCCAGCAGCCCCCGACAGGGAAGGGACACTGAAGCTTTCTTT.

The chain joins TRBV19 to TRBJ2-3; no definite D call. The CDR3 covers 11 residues. CDR1 LNHDA and CDR2 SQIVND come from the germline V gene (reference sequence). The ends were cut back, 1 base at V and 5 bases at J, with 1 base in the middle. The CDR3 DNA reads as TGTGCCAGTAGTATAGTAGATACGCAGTATTTT. Its translation: CASSIVDTQYF.